This T cell receptor beta chain was profiled in a study of PD-1 blockade in mismatch repair-deficient tumors (dated by TCRdb to about 2017). With respect to the entire study: The trial enrolled under 90 consecutive patients with approximately twelve mismatch repair-deficient cancer types between September 2013 and 2016, all previously treated and progressing. Tumor-associated T cell clones were tracked in the peripheral blood of patients responding to PD-1 blockade by deep sequencing of TCR CDR3 regions.

This clone was observed a handful of times. Its antigen remains unidentified. The record has no base qualities; no much larger clone is one base away. Here is what the overall study found, with its caveats: After pembrolizumab, tumor-resident clones, which were often undetectable in blood before treatment, expanded rapidly and then contracted, generally ahead of radiologic responses.

Library construction relied on the immunoSEQ multiplex PCR assay. Imported from immuneACCESS, the table was reduced by TCRdb to in-frame sequences with V and J called. These copies leave out some clones; in studies compared against another copy, an unresolved V gene accounts for under half, and the cause of the remainder is not known. Across this sample there are more than 90,000 clones, with roughly 80% seen only once. The top ten constitute 4.7% of the sample. Mismatch repair deficiency in every enrolled patient was established by polymerase chain reaction or immunohistochemistry. A few patients who responded to pembrolizumab therapy underwent TCR sequencing. In the phase II trial, pembrolizumab PD-1 blockade was tested prospectively in advanced mismatch repair-deficient cancers, no matter which tissue of origin the cancers came from. Peripheral blood T cell samples were collected serially, before PD-1 blockade began and at several time points afterward. Blood sampling time points were reported as weeks after the first dose of pembrolizumab.

The CDR3 contains 16 residues, cysteine and phenylalanine counted. Only the CDR3 DNA is retained, 48 bases long and in frame from the first base. Via the germline V gene (reference sequence), CDR1 is LNHDA and CDR2 SQIVND. V lost 4 bases and J lost 8 bases; the stretch between them is 23 bases long. The chain was built from TRBV19 and TRBJ1-2; no D gene can be assigned with confidence. The source of this sequence is an adult with mismatch repair-deficient cancer. Sequencing used peripheral blood, obtained approximately 60 weeks after starting pembrolizumab. The sequence in DNA is TGTGCCAGTAGTACGACGGATGGGCGGGCCCTGGGAGGCTACACCTTC. This sequence encodes CASSTTDGRALGGYTF.